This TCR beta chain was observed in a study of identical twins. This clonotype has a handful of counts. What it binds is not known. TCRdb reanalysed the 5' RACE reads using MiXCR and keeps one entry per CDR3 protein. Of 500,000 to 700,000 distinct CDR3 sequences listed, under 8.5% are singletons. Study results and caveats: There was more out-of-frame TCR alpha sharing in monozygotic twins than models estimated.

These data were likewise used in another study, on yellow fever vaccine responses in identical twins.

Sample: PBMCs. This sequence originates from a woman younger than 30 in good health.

In DNA, the CDR3 is TGCAGTGCTAGCATGATACAAGAGACCCAGTACTTC. It translates to CSASMIQETQYF. The genes are TRBV20-1 and TRBJ2-5; D not certain. CDR3 size: 12 residues. V was pared by 3 bases and J by 2 bases, with 7 bases between. CDR1 and CDR2 from the germline V gene are DFQATT and SNEGSKA (reference sequence).